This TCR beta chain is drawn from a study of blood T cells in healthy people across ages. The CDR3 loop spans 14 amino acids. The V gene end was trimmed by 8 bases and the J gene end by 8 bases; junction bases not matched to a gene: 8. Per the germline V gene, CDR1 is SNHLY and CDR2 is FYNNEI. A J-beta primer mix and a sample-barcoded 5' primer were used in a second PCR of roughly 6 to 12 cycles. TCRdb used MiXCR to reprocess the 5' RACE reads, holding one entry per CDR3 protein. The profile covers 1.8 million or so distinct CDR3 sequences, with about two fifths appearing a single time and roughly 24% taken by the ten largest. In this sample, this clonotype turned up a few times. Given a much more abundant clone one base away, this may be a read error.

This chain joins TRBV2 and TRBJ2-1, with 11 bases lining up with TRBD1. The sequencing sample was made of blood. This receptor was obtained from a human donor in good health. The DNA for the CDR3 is TGTGCCAGCCGCCGGGACAGGGGGTACCATGAGCAGTTCTTC. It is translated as CASRRDRGYHEQFF.